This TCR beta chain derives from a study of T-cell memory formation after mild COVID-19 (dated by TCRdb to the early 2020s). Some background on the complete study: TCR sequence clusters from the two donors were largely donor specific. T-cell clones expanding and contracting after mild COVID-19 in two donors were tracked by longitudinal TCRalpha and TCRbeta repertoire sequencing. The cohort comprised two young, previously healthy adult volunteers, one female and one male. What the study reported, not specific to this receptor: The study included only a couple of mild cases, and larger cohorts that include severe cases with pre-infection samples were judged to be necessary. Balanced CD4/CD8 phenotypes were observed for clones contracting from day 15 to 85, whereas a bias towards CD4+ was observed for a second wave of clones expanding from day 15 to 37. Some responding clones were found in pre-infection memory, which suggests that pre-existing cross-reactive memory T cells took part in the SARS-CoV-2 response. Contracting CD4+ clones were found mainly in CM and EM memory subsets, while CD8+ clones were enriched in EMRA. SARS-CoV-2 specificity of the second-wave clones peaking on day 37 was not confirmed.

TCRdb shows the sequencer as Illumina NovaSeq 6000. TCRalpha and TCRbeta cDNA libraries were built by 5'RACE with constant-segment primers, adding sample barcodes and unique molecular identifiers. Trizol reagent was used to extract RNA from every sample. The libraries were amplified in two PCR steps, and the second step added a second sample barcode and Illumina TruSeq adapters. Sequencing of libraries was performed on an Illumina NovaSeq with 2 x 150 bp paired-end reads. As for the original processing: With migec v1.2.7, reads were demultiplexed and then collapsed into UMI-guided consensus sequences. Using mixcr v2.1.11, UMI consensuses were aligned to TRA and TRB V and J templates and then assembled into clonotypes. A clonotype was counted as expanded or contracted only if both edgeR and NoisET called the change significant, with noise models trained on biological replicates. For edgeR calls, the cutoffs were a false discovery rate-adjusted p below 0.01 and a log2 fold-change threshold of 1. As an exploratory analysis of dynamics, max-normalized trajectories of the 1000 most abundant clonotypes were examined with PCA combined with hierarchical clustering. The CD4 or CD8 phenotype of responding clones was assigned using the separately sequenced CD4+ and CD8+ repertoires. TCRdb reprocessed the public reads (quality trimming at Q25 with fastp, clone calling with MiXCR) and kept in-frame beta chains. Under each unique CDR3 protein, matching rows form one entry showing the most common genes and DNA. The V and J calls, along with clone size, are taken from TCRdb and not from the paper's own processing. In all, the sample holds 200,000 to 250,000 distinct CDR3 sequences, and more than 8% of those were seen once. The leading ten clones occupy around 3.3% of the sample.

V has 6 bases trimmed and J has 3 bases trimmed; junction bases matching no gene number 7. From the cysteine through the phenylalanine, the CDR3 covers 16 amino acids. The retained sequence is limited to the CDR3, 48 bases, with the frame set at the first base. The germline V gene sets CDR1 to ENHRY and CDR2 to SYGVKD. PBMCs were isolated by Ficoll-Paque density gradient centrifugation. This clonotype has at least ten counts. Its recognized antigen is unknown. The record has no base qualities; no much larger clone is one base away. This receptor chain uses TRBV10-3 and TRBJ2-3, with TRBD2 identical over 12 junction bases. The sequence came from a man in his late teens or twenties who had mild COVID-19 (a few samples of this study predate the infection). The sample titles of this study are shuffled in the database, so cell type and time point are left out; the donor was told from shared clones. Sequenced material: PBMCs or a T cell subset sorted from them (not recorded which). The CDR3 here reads CAISPLAGGRTDTQYF. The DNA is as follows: TGTGCCATCAGCCCCCTAGCGGGGGGGCGTACAGATACGCAGTATTTT.